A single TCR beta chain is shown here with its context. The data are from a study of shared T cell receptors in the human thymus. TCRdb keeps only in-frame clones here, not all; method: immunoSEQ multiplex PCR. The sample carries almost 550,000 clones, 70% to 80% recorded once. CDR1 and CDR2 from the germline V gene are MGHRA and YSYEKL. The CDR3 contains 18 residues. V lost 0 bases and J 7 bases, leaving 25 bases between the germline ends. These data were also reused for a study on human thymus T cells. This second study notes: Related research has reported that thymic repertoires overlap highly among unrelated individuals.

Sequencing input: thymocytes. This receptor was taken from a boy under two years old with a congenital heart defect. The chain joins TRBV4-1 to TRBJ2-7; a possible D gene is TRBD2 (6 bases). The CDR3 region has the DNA TGCGCCAGCAGCCAAGATCTGGGCGGGACCTCACTCCAGTGGGAGCAGTACTTC. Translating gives CASSQDLGGTSLQWEQYF.